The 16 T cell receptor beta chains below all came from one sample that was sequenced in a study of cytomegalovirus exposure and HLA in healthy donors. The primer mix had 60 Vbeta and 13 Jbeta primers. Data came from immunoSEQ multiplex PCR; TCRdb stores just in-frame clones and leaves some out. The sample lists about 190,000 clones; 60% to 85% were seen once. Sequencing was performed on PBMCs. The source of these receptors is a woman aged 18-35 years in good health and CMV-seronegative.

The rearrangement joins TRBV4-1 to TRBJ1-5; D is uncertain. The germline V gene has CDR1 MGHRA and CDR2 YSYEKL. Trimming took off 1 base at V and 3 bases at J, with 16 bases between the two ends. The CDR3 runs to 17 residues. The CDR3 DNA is TGCGCCAGCAGCCAAGGTAGTCCTCTGAGGGTCAATCAGCCCCAGCATTTT. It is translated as CASSQGSPLRVNQPQHF.

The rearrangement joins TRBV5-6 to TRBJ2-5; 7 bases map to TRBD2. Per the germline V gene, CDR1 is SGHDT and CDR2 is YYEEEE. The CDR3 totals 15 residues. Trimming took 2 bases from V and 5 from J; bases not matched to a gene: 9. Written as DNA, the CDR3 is TGTGCCAGCAGCTTTTTGGGGGAGGGTAGTGAGACCCAGTACTTC. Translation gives CASSFLGEGSETQYF.

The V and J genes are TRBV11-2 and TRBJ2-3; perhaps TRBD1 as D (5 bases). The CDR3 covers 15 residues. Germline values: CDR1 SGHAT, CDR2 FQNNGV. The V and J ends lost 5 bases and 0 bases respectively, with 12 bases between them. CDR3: CASSDRRQSTDTQYF. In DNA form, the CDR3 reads TGTGCCAGCAGCGATAGGCGACAGAGCACAGATACGCAGTATTTT.

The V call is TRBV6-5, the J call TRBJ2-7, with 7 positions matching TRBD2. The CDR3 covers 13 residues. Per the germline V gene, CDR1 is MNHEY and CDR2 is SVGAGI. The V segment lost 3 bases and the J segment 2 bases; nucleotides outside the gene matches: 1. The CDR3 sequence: CASSYRGAYEQYF. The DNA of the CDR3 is TGTGCCAGCAGTTATCGGGGGGCCTACGAGCAGTACTTC.

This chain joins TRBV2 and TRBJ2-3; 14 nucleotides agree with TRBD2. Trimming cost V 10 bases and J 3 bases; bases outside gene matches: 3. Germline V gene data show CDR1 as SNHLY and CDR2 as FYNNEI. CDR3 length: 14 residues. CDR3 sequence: CATGLAGGTDTQYF. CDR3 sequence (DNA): TGTGCCACCGGACTAGCGGGGGGAACAGATACGCAGTATTTT. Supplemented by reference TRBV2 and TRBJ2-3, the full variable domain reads EPEVTQTPSHQVTQMGQEVILRCVPISNHLYFYWYRQILGQKVEFLVSFYNNEISEKSEIFDDQFSVERPDGSNFTLKIRSTKLEDSAMYFCATGLAGGTDTQYFGPGTRLTVL.

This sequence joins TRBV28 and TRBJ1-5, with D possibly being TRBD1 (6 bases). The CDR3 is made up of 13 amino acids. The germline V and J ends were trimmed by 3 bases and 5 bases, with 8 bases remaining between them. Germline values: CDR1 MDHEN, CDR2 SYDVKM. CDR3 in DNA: TGTGCCAGCAGTTTGGGGACATATCAGCCCCAGCATTTT. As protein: CASSLGTYQPQHF. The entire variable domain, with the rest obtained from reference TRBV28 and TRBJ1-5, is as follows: DVKVTQSSRYLVKRTGEKVFLECVQDMDHENMFWYRQDPGLGLRLIYFSYDVKMKEKGDIPEGYSVSREKKERFSLILESASTNQTSMYLCASSLGTYQPQHFGDGTRLSIL.

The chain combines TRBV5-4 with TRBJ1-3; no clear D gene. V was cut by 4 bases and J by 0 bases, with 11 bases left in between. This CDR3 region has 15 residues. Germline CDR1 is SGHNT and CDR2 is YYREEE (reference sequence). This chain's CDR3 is CASSEESSSGNTIYF. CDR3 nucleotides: TGTGCCAGCAGCGAGGAGAGCTCCTCTGGAAACACCATATATTTT.

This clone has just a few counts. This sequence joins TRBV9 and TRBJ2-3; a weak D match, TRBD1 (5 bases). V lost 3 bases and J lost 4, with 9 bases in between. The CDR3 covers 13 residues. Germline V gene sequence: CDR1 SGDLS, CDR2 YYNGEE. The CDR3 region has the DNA TGTGCCAGCAGCGCCGGACAATCAGATACGCAGTATTTT. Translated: CASSAGQSDTQYF.

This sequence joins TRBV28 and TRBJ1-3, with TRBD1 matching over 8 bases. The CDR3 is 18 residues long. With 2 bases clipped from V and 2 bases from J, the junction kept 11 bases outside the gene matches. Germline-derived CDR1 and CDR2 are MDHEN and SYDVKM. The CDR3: CASSLGTRGRFTGNTIYF. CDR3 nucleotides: TGTGCCAGCAGTTTAGGGACCAGGGGGCGATTCACTGGAAACACCATATATTTT. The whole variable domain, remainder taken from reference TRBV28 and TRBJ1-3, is DVKVTQSSRYLVKRTGEKVFLECVQDMDHENMFWYRQDPGLGLRLIYFSYDVKMKEKGDIPEGYSVSREKKERFSLILESASTNQTSMYLCASSLGTRGRFTGNTIYFGEGSWLTVV.

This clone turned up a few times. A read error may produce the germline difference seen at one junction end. The chain's CDR3 is CSSSQGQGSYTF. As DNA, the CDR3 is TGTTCCAGCAGCCAGGGACAGGGTAGCTACACCTTC. The gene calls are TRBV7-9 and TRBJ1-2, with TRBD1 matching over 9 bases. The germline CDR1 and CDR2 sequences are SEHNR and FQNEAQ (reference sequence). The length of the CDR3 is 12 residues.

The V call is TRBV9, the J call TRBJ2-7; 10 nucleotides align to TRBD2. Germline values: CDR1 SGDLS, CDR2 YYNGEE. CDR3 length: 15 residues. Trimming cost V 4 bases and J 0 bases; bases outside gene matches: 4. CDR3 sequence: CASSTSGAPSYEQYF. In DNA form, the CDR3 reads TGTGCCAGCAGCACTAGCGGGGCCCCCTCCTACGAGCAGTACTTC.

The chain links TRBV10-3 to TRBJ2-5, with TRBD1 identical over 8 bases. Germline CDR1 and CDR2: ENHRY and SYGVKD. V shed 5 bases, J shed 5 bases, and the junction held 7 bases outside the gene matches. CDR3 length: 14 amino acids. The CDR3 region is CAISPGTGGETQYF. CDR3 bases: TGTGCCATCAGTCCCGGGACAGGTGGGGAGACCCAGTACTTC.

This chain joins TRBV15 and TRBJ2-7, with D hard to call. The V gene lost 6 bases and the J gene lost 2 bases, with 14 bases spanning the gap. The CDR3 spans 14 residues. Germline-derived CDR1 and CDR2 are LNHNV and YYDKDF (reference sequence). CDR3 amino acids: CATRKPGGTYEQYF. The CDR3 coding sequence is TGTGCCACCAGAAAACCAGGTGGCACCTACGAGCAGTACTTC.

CDR3 sequence reads: CASSLGLAQGEFYEQYF. The CDR3 region has the DNA TGTGCCAGCAGCCTGGGTTTGGCCCAGGGGGAATTCTACGAGCAGTACTTC. The J gene is TRBJ2-7, the V gene TRBV5-8, with 7 nucleotides matching TRBD1. The germline gives CDR1 SGHTS, CDR2 YDEGEE. The V segment lost 4 bases and the J segment 3 bases; nucleotides outside the gene matches: 16. The CDR3 is 17 amino acids.

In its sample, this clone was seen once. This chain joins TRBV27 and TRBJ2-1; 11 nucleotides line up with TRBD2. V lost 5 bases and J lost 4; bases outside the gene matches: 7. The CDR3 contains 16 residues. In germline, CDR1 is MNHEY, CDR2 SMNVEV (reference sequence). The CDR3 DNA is TGTGCCAGCAGTAGCCTACTAGCGGGAGTTTACAATGAGCAGTTCTTC. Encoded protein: CASSSLLAGVYNEQFF.

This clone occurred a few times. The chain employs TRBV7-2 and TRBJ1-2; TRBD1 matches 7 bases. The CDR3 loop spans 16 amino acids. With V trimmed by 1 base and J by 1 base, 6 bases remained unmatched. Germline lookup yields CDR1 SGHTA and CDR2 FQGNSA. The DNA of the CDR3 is TGTGCCAGCAGCTTAGTCGCGGACAGGTATAACTATGGCTACACCTTC. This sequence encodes CASSLVADRYNYGYTF.